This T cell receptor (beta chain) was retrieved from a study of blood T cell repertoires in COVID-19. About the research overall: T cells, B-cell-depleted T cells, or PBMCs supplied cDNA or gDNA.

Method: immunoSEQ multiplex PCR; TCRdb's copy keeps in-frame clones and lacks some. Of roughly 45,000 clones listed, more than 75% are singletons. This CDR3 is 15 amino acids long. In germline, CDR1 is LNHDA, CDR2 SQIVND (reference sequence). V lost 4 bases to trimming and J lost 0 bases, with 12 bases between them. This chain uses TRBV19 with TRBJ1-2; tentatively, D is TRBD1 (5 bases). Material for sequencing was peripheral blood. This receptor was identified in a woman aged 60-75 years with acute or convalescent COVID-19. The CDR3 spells CASSTDRTSNYGYTF. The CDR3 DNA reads TGTGCCAGTAGTACCGACAGAACCTCTAACTATGGCTACACCTTC.